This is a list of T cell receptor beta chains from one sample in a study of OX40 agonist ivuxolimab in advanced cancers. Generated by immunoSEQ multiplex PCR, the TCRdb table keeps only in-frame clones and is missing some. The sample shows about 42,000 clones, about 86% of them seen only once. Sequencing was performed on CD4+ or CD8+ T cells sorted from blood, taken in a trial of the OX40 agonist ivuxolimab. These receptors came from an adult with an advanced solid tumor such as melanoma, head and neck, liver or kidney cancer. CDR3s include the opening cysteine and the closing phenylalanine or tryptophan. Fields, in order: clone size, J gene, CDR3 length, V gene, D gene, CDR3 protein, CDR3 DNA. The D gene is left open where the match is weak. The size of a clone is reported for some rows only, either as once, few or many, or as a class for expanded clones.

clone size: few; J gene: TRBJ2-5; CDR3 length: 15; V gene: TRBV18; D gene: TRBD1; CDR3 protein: CASSPWDRALETQYF; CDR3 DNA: TGTGCCAGCTCACCCTGGGACAGGGCCCTAGAGACCCAGTACTTC
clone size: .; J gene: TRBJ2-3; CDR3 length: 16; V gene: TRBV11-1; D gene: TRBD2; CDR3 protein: CASSPGLESSTDTQYF; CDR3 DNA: TGTGCCAGCAGCCCGGGACTAGAAAGTAGCACAGATACGCAGTATTTT
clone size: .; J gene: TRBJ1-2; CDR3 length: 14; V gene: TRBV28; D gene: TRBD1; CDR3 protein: CASRASTGTIGYTF; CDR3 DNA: TGTGCCAGCAGGGCCTCGACAGGGACGATTGGCTACACCTTC
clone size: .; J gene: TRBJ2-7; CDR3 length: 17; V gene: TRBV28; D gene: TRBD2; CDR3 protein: CASRELAGGPLWDEQYF; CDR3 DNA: TGTGCCAGCAGGGAACTAGCGGGAGGTCCCCTTTGGGACGAGCAGTACTTC
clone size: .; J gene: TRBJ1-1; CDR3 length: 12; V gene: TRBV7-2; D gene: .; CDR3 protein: CASSFDRTEAFF; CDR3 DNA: TGTGCCAGCAGCTTTGACCGAACTGAAGCTTTCTTT
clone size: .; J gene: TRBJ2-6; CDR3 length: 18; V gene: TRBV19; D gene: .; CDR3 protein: CASRPGTVRGTGANVLTF; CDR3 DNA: TGTGCCAGCCGCCCCGGGACAGTGCGGGGCACTGGGGCCAACGTCCTGACTTTC
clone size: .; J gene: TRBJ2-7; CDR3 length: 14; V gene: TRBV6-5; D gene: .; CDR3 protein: CASSSRDWTYEQYF; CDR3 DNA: TGTGCCAGCAGTTCTAGGGATTGGACCTACGAGCAGTACTTC
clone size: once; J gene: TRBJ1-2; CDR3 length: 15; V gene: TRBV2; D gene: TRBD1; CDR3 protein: CASSDLGQGAGGYTF; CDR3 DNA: TGTGCCAGCAGTGACTTGGGACAGGGGGCGGGGGGCTACACCTTC
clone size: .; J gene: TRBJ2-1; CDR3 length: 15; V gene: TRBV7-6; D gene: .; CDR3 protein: CASSLRGGGANEQFF; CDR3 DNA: TGTGCCAGCAGCCTTCGAGGCGGAGGGGCCAATGAGCAGTTCTTC
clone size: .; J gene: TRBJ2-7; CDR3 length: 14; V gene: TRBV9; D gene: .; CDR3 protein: CASSEGQLSYEQYF; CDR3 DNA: TGTGCCAGCAGCGAAGGACAGTTGTCCTACGAGCAGTACTTC
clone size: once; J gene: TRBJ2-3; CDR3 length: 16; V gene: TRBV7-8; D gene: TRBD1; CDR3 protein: CASSFLGGQGEDTQYF; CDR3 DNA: TGTGCCAGCAGCTTTCTTGGGGGACAGGGAGAAGATACGCAGTATTTT
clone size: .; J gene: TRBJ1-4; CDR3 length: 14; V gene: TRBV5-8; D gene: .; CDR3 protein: CASSLTETNEKLFF; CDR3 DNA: TGTGCCAGCAGCTTGACAGAAACTAATGAAAAACTGTTTTTT
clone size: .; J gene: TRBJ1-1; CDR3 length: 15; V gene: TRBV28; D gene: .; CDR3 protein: CASSPTGQQNTEAFF; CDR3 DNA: TGTGCCAGCAGCCCTACCGGACAGCAGAACACTGAAGCTTTCTTT
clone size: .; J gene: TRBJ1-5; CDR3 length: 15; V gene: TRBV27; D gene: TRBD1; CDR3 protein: CASRLMTGVNQPQHF; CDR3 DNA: TGTGCCAGCAGATTAATGACAGGGGTGAATCAGCCCCAGCATTTT
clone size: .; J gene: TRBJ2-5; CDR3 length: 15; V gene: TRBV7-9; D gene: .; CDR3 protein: CASSGAGGRQETQYF; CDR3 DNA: TGTGCCAGCAGCGGAGCAGGGGGGAGGCAAGAGACCCAGTACTTC
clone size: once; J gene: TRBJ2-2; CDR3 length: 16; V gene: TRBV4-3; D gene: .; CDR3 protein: CASSQDSNGGTGELFF; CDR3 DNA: TGCGCCAGCAGCCAAGATAGTAACGGGGGTACCGGGGAGCTGTTTTTT
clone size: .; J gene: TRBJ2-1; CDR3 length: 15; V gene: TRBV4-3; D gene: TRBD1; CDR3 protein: CASSHSTGGITEQFF; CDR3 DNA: TGCGCCAGCAGCCATTCGACAGGGGGCATCACGGAGCAGTTCTTC
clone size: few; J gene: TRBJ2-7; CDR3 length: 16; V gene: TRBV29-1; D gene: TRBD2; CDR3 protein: CSVARSTSGAAYEQYF; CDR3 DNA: TGCAGCGTTGCCCGCTCTACTAGCGGAGCCGCCTACGAGCAGTACTTC
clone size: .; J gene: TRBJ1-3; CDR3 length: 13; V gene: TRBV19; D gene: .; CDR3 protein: CASKGLSGNTIYF; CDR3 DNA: TGTGCCAGTAAGGGCCTCTCTGGAAACACCATATATTTT
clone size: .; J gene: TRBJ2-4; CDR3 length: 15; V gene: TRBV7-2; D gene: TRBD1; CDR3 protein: CASSARDSTLNIQYF; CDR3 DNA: TGTGCCAGCAGCGCCCGGGACAGCACCTTAAACATTCAGTACTTC
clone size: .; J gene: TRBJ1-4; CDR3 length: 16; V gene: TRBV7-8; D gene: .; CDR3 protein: CASSLDGVRTNEKLFF; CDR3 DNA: TGTGCCAGCAGCTTAGACGGGGTCCGGACTAATGAAAAACTGTTTTTT
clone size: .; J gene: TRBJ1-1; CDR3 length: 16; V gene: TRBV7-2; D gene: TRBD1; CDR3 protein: CASSLPDRGLNTEAFF; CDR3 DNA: TGTGCCAGCAGCCTTCCGGACAGGGGACTGAACACTGAAGCTTTCTTT
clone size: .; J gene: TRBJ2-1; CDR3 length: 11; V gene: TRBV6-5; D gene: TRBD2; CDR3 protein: CASSGRVEQFF; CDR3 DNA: TGTGCCAGCAGTGGGAGGGTTGAGCAGTTCTTC
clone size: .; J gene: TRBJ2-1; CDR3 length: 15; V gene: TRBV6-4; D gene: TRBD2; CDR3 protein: CASIHGGGGNNEQFF; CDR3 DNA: TGTGCCAGCATTCACGGCGGGGGGGGGAACAATGAGCAGTTCTTC
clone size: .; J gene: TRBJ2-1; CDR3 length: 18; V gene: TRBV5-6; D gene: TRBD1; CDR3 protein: CASSQIITGADTYNEQFF; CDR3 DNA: TGTGCCAGCAGCCAAATCATTACAGGGGCCGACACCTACAATGAGCAGTTCTTC
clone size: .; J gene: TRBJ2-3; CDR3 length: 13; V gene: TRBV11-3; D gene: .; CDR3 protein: CASSLSGPDTQYF; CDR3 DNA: TGTGCCAGCAGCCTTTCCGGGCCAGATACGCAGTATTTT
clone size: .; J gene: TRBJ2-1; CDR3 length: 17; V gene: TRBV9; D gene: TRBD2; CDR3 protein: CASSPSGGTSGYNEQFF; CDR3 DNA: TGTGCCAGCAGCCCCAGCGGGGGGACTAGCGGCTACAATGAGCAGTTCTTC
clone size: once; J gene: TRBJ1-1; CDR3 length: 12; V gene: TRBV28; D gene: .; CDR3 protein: CASSLRDAEAFF; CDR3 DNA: TGTGCCAGCAGTTTAAGAGATGCTGAAGCTTTCTTT
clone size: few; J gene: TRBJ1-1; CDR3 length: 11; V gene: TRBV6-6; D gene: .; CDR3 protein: CASRVGWEAFF; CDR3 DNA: TGTGCCAGCAGGGTTGGATGGGAAGCTTTCTTT
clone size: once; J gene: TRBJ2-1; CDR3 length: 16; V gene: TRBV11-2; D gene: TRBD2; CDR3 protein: CASSAYYSREADEQFF; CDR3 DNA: TGTGCCAGCAGCGCCTACTACTCGCGGGAGGCGGATGAGCAGTTCTTC
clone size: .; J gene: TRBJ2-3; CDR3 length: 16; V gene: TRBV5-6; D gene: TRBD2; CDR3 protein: CASRGLSGRSTDTQYF; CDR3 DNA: TGTGCCAGCAGGGGCCTAAGCGGGAGGAGCACAGATACGCAGTATTTT
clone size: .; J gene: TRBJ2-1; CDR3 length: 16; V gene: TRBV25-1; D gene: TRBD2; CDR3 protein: CASSDQLAGVYNEQFF; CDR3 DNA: TGTGCCAGCAGTGACCAACTAGCGGGCGTTTACAATGAGCAGTTCTTC
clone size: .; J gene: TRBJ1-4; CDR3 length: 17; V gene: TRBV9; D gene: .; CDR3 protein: CASSTPRGHATNEKLFF; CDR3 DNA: TGTGCCAGCAGCACACCAAGGGGACATGCAACTAATGAAAAACTGTTTTTT
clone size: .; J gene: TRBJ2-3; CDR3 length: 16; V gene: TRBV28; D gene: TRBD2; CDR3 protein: CASSQYSLAGPDTQYF; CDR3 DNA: TGTGCCAGCAGTCAATATAGCCTAGCGGGACCAGATACGCAGTATTTT
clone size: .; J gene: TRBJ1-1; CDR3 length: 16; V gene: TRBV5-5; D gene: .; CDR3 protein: CASTPRGGLMNTEAFF; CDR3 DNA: TGTGCCAGCACCCCCCGGGGAGGTTTAATGAACACTGAAGCTTTCTTT
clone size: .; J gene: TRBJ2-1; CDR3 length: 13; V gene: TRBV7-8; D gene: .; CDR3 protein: CASSFRRNNEQFF; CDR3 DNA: TGTGCCAGCAGCTTCCGGAGAAACAATGAGCAGTTCTTC
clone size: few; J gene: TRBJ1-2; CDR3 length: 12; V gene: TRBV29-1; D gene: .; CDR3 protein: CSVRFRVGGYTF; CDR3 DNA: TGCAGCGTTCGGTTCAGGGTGGGGGGCTACACCTTC
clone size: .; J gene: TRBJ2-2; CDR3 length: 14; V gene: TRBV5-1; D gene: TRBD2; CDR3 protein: CASSYGLDTGELFF; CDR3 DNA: TGCGCCAGCAGCTACGGACTAGACACCGGGGAGCTGTTTTTT
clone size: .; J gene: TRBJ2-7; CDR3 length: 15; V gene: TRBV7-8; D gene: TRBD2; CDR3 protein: CASSLVGGSSYEQYF; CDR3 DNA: TGTGCCAGCAGCTTAGTAGGCGGGAGCTCCTACGAGCAGTACTTC
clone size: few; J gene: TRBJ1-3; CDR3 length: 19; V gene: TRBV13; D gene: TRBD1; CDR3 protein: CASSLRTKGQGGTGNTIYF; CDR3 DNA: TGTGCCAGCAGCTTACGAACAAAGGGACAGGGGGGAACAGGAAACACCATATATTTT
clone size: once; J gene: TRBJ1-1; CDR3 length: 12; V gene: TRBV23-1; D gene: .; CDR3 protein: CASSLRDPEAFF; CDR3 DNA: TGCGCCAGCAGCCTCAGGGATCCTGAAGCTTTCTTT
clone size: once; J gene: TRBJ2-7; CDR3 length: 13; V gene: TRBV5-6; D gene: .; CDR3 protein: CASSSPQGGEQYF; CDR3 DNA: TGTGCCAGCAGCAGTCCCCAGGGAGGCGAGCAGTACTTC
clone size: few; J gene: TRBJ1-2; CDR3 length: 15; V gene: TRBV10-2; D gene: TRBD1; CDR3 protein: CASSLGQGGLSGYTF; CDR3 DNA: TGCGCCAGCAGTCTTGGACAGGGGGGATTGAGTGGCTACACCTTC
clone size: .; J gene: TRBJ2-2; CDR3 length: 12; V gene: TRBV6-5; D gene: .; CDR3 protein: CASSYSPGELFF; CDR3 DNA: TGTGCCAGCAGTTACTCCCCCGGGGAGCTGTTTTTT
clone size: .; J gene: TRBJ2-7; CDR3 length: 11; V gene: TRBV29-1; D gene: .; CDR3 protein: CSVELSYEQYF; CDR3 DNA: TGCAGCGTTGAATTGTCCTACGAGCAGTACTTC
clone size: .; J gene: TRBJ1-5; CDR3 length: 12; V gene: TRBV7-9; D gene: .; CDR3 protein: CASSLGNQPQHF; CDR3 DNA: TGTGCCAGCAGCTTAGGCAATCAGCCCCAGCATTTT
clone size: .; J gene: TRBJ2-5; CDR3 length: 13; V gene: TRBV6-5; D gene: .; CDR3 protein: CASSYLIQETQYF; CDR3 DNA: TGTGCCAGCAGTTATTTGATCCAAGAGACCCAGTACTTC
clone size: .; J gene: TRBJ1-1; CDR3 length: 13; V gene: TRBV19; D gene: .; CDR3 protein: CASSMAMNTEAFF; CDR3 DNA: TGTGCCAGTAGCATGGCCATGAACACTGAAGCTTTCTTT
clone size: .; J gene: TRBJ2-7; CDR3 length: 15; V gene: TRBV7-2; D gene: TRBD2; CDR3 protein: CASSLTSESHYEQYF; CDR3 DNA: TGTGCCAGCAGCTTGACTAGCGAGAGTCACTACGAGCAGTACTTC
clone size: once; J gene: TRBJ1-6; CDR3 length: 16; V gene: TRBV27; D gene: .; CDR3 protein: CATAAGLLGFNSPLHF; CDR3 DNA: TGTGCCACTGCGGCGGGTCTTCTGGGTTTTAATTCACCCCTCCACTTT
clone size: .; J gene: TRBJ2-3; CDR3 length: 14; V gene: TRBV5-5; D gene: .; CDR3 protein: CASSLRSGTDTQYF; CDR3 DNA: TGTGCCAGCAGCCTCCGTTCGGGCACAGATACGCAGTATTTT
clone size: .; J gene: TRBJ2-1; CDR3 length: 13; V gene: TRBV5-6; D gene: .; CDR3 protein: CASSLASPNEQFF; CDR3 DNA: TGTGCCAGCAGCTTGGCCAGCCCCAATGAGCAGTTCTTC
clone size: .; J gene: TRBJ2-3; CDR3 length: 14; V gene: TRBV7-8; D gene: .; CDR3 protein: CASSYPGSLYTQYF; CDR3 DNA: TGTGCCAGCAGCTACCCCGGGTCTCTCTATACGCAGTATTTT
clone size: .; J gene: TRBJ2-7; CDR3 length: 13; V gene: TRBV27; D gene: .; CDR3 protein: CASSLGWLDEQYF; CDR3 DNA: TGTGCCAGCAGTTTGGGATGGCTCGACGAGCAGTACTTC
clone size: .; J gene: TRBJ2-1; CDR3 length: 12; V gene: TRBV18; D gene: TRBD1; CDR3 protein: CASSTQGVDQFF; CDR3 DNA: TGTGCCAGCTCAACGCAGGGGGTAGATCAGTTCTTC